The 31 T cell receptor beta chains given below trace back to one sample, sequenced in a study of blood T cell repertoires in COVID-19. Clones were read by immunoSEQ multiplex PCR, and TCRdb kept only the in-frame ones, dropping some. Among roughly 57,000 clones listed, approximately 90% were seen once. The sequenced sample consisted of peripheral blood. These receptors came from a human donor in a cohort sampled during active COVID-19.

The chain employs TRBV15 and TRBJ1-5; a possible D gene is TRBD1 (5 bases). V was cut by 5 bases and J by 7 bases, with 18 bases left in between. Looked up from germline, CDR1 is LNHNV and CDR2 is YYDKDF (reference sequence). The CDR3 has 15 amino acids. CDR3 residues: CATSANKGREQPQHF. The CDR3 bases are TGTGCCACCAGCGCCAACAAGGGGAGGGAGCAGCCCCAGCATTTT.

This chain joins TRBV27 and TRBJ2-2, with unresolved D. V was shortened by 4 bases and J by 4 bases, with 13 bases between the two germline ends. This CDR3 comprises 15 residues. Per the germline V gene, CDR1 is MNHEY and CDR2 is SMNVEV (reference sequence). The CDR3 is CASSSPLGVTGELFF. In nucleotides, the CDR3 is TGTGCCAGCAGTTCCCCTTTAGGAGTCACCGGGGAGCTGTTTTTT.

The J gene is TRBJ1-6, the V gene TRBV6-1; a possible D gene is TRBD1 (5 bases). The germline V and J ends were trimmed by 4 bases and 2 bases, with 18 bases remaining between them. This CDR3 spans 18 amino acids. Germline V gives CDR1 MNHNS, CDR2 SASEGT. Written as DNA, the CDR3 is TGTGCCAGCAGTGGCAGGGTCTCCAGGGCCACCTATAATTCACCCCTCCACTTT. Translated: CASSGRVSRATYNSPLHF.

The chain is built from TRBV28 and TRBJ2-1; 7 nucleotides align to TRBD2. After removal of 3 bases from V and 7 bases from J, the junction contained 9 bases not matched to a gene. This CDR3 comprises 15 residues. Germline CDR1 reads MDHEN; CDR2 reads SYDVKM. The CDR3 DNA reads as TGTGCCAGCAGTTTTCGAACAGCGGGAATGAATGAGCAGTTCTTC. Translation: CASSFRTAGMNEQFF.

This clone was recorded a few times. The genes are TRBV14 and TRBJ1-2; D is undetermined. The germline CDR1 and CDR2 sequences are SGHDN and FVKESK. V was cut by 0 bases and J by 5 bases, with 13 bases left in between. The CDR3 extends over 15 amino acids. Here the CDR3 reads CASSQEMLGAYGYTF. DNA for the CDR3: TGTGCCAGCAGCCAAGAAATGCTGGGAGCTTATGGCTACACCTTC. The complete variable domain, with remaining parts taken from reference TRBV14 and TRBJ1-2, reads EAGVTQFPSHSVIEKGQTVTLRCDPISGHDNLYWYRRVMGKEIKFLLHFVKESKQDESGMPNNRFLAERTGGTYSTLKVQPAELEDSGVYFCASSQEMLGAYGYTFGSGTRLTVV.

With regard to this clone: The junction departs from the called germline gene at one end, perhaps through a read error. The identical CDR3 is also encoded by other nucleotide sequences in the sample. This chain connects TRBV30 to TRBJ2-2, with a weak D call TRBD2 (6 bases). This CDR3 contains 12 residues. Germline-derived CDR1 and CDR2 are GTSNPN and SVGIG (reference sequence). The CDR3 DNA is TGTGCCTGGGGGGGACTTCCCGGGGAGTTGTTTTTT. Protein sequence: CAWGGLPGELFF. Using reference TRBV30 and TRBJ2-2 for the parts outside the CDR3, the full variable domain is SQTIHQWPATLVQPVGSPLSLECTVEGTSNPNLYWYRQAAGRGLQLLFYSVGIGQISSEVPQNLSASRPQDRQFILSSKKLLLSDSGFYLCAWGGLPGELFFGEGSRLTVL.

The chain combines TRBV27 with TRBJ2-2, with D maybe TRBD1 (6 bases). With 3 bases removed from V and 5 bases from J, the gap between germline ends came to 10 bases. Germline-derived CDR1 and CDR2 are MNHEY and SMNVEV (reference sequence). The CDR3 runs to 14 residues. CDR3 DNA sequence: TGTGCCAGCAGTTTGGGGGCATTGACCGGGGAGCTGTTTTTT. This sequence encodes CASSLGALTGELFF.

The genes are TRBV7-2 and TRBJ2-5, with a weak D call TRBD2 (5 bases). The length of the CDR3 is 15 residues. CDR1 and CDR2 (germline): SGHTA, FQGNSA. V lost 0 bases and J lost 4, with 12 bases in between. In DNA, the CDR3 is TGTGCCAGCAGCTTAGCGAGGGTCGGAGGAGAGACCCAGTACTTC. Protein sequence: CASSLARVGGETQYF.

V usage is TRBV5-1 and J usage is TRBJ2-7, with TRBD2 identical over 11 bases. V dropped 4 bases and J dropped 3; count of bases not matched to a gene: 6. Germline V gene sequence: CDR1 SGHRS, CDR2 YFSETQ. CDR3 length: 15 amino acids. CDR3 sequence reads: CASSIGLAGDYEQYF. CDR3 DNA: TGCGCCAGCAGCATAGGACTAGCGGGCGACTACGAGCAGTACTTC.

The chain has TRBV4-3 and TRBJ2-1, with D maybe TRBD2 (6 bases). Trimming removed 1 base from V and 10 bases from J, with 20 bases in between. This CDR3 has 16 amino acids. Germline V lookup: CDR1 LGHNA, CDR2 YSLEER. The CDR3 loop reads CASSQAWGREVGEQFF. The DNA for the CDR3 is TGCGCCAGCAGCCAAGCATGGGGCAGGGAGGTTGGGGAGCAGTTCTTC.

The chain employs TRBV30 and TRBJ2-2, with 9 bases matching TRBD1. CDR3 length: 16 residues. Germline V gives CDR1 GTSNPN, CDR2 SVGIG (reference sequence). J lost 2 bases, V lost 8 bases, and 12 bases had no gene match. The CDR3 nucleotides are TGTGCCGGGACCGGGACAGGGAGATCCAACACCGGGGAGCTGTTTTTT. It is translated as CAGTGTGRSNTGELFF.

This chain uses TRBV4-1 with TRBJ1-6, with D perhaps TRBD1 (5 bases). Trimming stripped 3 bases from V and 0 bases from J, with 12 bases between. This CDR3 is built from 17 residues. Germline CDR1 and CDR2: MGHRA and YSYEKL. In DNA, the CDR3 is TGCGCCAGCAGCCAGAGACAGTCCAGCTCCTATAATTCACCCCTCCACTTT. As protein: CASSQRQSSSYNSPLHF.

The chain is built from TRBV18 and TRBJ1-4, with TRBD1 matching 11 bases. CDR3 length equals 16 residues. Germline V gives CDR1 KGHSH, CDR2 LQKENI. Trimming cost V 6 bases and J 6 bases; bases outside gene matches: 9. The CDR3 sequence is CASSQVPGQGDEKLFF. The DNA for the CDR3 is TGTGCCAGCTCTCAGGTGCCGGGACAGGGGGATGAAAAACTGTTTTTT.

The rearrangement uses TRBV28 and TRBJ2-7; no clear D. Trimming shortened V by 4 bases and J by 5 bases, and 9 bases separated the two germline ends. The CDR3 extends over 12 amino acids. Per germline, CDR1 MDHEN and CDR2 SYDVKM. The CDR3: CASSSRIHEQYF. The CDR3 DNA follows: TGTGCCAGCAGTTCCAGGATCCACGAGCAGTACTTC.

This chain links TRBV6-5 with TRBJ2-1; unclear D gene. V lost 4 bases and J lost 8, with 12 bases in between. CDR1 MNHEY and CDR2 SVGAGI come from the germline V gene. The length of the CDR3 is 13 residues. In DNA, the CDR3 is TGTGCCAGCAGTTGGGCCCGTACCGATGAGCAGTTCTTC. It is translated as CASSWARTDEQFF.

CDR3 nucleotides: TGTGCCAGCAGTTTCTTTAATGAGCAGTTCTTC. It encodes CASSFFNEQFF. The chain employs TRBV27 and TRBJ2-1, with unresolved D. The CDR3 extends over 11 amino acids. The V gene lost 3 bases and the J gene lost 7 bases, with 4 bases spanning the gap. Germline CDR1 and CDR2: MNHEY and SMNVEV (reference sequence).

The chain carries TRBV3-1 (or the pseudogene TRBV3-2) and TRBJ2-3, with unresolved D. Germline CDR1 reads LGHDT; CDR2 reads YNNKEL (reference sequence). The CDR3 has 14 amino acids. Trimming removed 4 bases at V and 6 bases at J, with 14 bases between. The CDR3, as DNA: TGTGCCAGCAGCCGCGAGAACGAGGATGATACGCAGTATTTT. As protein: CASSRENEDDTQYF.

CDR3: CASSSGGEGEKLFF. The CDR3 DNA reads TGCGCCAGCAGCTCAGGGGGTGAGGGTGAAAAACTGTTTTTT. The chain has TRBV5-1 and TRBJ1-4; 7 bases align to TRBD1. There are 14 residues in the CDR3. Germline V CDR1 and CDR2: SGHRS, YFSETQ. J gave up 7 bases and V 3 bases, and 6 bases lay outside the gene matches.

The CDR3 sequence: CASREQGADEQYF. The CDR3 DNA follows: TGTGCCAGCAGAGAACAGGGGGCCGACGAGCAGTACTTC. The chain combines TRBV2 with TRBJ2-7; TRBD1 matches 9 bases. The V gene's germline CDR1 is SNHLY and CDR2 FYNNEI. There are 13 residues in the CDR3. V lost 6 bases, J lost 5 bases, and 5 bases stayed unmatched.

The chain couples TRBV6-2 or TRBV6-3 to TRBJ1-5; possible D gene TRBD1, 5 bases. The length of the CDR3 is 15 residues. V lost 0 bases and J 7 bases, leaving 13 bases between the germline ends. Germline V gene data show CDR1 as MNHEY and CDR2 as SVGEGT. The CDR3 DNA reads TGTGCCAGCAGTTACTCGACGGGGGGGGGACAGCCCCAGCATTTT. Protein product: CASSYSTGGGQPQHF.

The chain couples TRBV27 to TRBJ2-1; TRBD1 is a possible D gene (5 bases). The ends were cut back, 3 bases at V and 8 bases at J, with 14 bases in the middle. The CDR3 has 14 amino acids. The germline CDR1 and CDR2 sequences are MNHEY and SMNVEV (reference sequence). CDR3 sequence reads: CASSLADKRDEQFF. CDR3 DNA: TGTGCCAGCAGTTTGGCGGACAAAAGGGATGAGCAGTTCTTC.

The chain employs TRBV18 and TRBJ2-7; D unclear. Trimming pared 0 bases from V and 2 bases from J, leaving 5 bases between. CDR1 and CDR2 from the germline V gene are KGHSH and LQKENI. The CDR3 has 13 residues. The CDR3 is CASSPPATYEQYF. The CDR3 DNA reads as TGTGCCAGCTCACCACCTGCGACCTACGAGCAGTACTTC. The variable domain in full, completed from reference TRBV18 and TRBJ2-7, reads NAGVMQNPRHLVRRRGQEARLRCSPMKGHSHVYWYRQLPEEGLKFMVYLQKENIIDESGMPKERFSAEFPKEGPSILRIQQVVRGDSAAYFCASSPPATYEQYFGPGTRLTVT.

The chain employs TRBV2 and TRBJ1-1; 11 nucleotides agree with TRBD1. This CDR3 spans 17 amino acids. After removal of 6 bases from V and 3 bases from J, the junction contained 12 bases not matched to a gene. Germline V gene sequence: CDR1 SNHLY, CDR2 FYNNEI. DNA for the CDR3: TGTGCCAGCAGGGACAGGGGGCGCAGAAATCGGGACACTGAAGCTTTCTTT. As protein: CASRDRGRRNRDTEAFF.

The chain has TRBV6-5 and TRBJ2-2; 7 bases map to TRBD2. From germline, CDR1 is MNHEY and CDR2 SVGAGI. CDR3 length equals 12 residues. The J segment lost 7 bases and the V segment lost 7 bases, leaving 3 bases of the junction unmatched. The CDR3 DNA is TGTGCCAGCAAGACGGGGGGCGGGGAGCTGTTTTTT. Residues: CASKTGGGELFF.

A few counts support this clone. The chain has TRBV2 and TRBJ1-5, with D tentatively TRBD1 (5 bases). Trimming removed 6 bases at V and 1 base at J, with 13 bases between. Germline V gene lookup returns CDR1 SNHLY and CDR2 FYNNEI. The CDR3 is made up of 15 amino acids. The CDR3 loop is CASRKTVLSNQPQHF. The CDR3 coding sequence is TGTGCCAGCAGGAAGACAGTGCTGAGCAATCAGCCCCAGCATTTT.

The chain combines TRBV27 with TRBJ1-5, with TRBD1 identical over 7 bases. This CDR3 contains 15 residues. The V gene end was trimmed by 6 bases and the J gene end by 0 bases; junction bases not matched to a gene: 5. Germline V gene lookup returns CDR1 MNHEY and CDR2 SMNVEV (reference sequence). CDR3 sequence reads: CASSWDSYSNQPQHF. The CDR3 nucleotides read TGTGCCAGCAGCTGGGACAGTTATAGCAATCAGCCCCAGCATTTT.

The chain carries TRBV6-1 and TRBJ2-1; 8 bases are shared with TRBD2. Germline values: CDR1 MNHNS, CDR2 SASEGT. V trimming: 0 bases; J trimming: 8 bases; junction bases outside the gene matches: 6. This CDR3 contains 15 residues. CDR3 coding DNA: TGTGCCAGCAGTGAAGCTTGGCGGGAGGCTTATGAGCAGTTCTTC. It encodes CASSEAWREAYEQFF.

J is TRBJ2-3 and V is TRBV20-1; D is unresolved. Germline CDR1 reads DFQATT; CDR2 reads SNEGSKA (reference sequence). Trimming cost V 3 bases and J 3 bases, with 4 bases left between them. There are 11 residues in the CDR3. This CDR3 is CSASSTDTQYF. Written as DNA, the CDR3 is TGCAGTGCTAGTTCGACAGATACGCAGTATTTT.

The chain uses TRBV24-1 and TRBJ2-6; 7 bases fit TRBD2. This CDR3 contains 14 residues. V shed 10 bases, J shed 1 base, and the junction held 3 bases outside the gene matches. CDR1 is KGHDR, CDR2 SFDVKD, per germline. The CDR3 DNA follows: TGTGCCACGGGGGGGACTTCTGGGGCCAACGTCCTGACTTTC. It yields the protein CATGGTSGANVLTF.

J is TRBJ2-7 and V is TRBV19; D is unclear. Germline loops: CDR1 LNHDA, CDR2 SQIVND (reference sequence). This CDR3 spans 15 amino acids. V was cut by 10 bases and J by 2 bases, with 21 bases left in between. In DNA form, the CDR3 reads TGTGCCACCGCCTCATCCCCAGGTGAGCCCTACGAGCAGTACTTC. This encodes CATASSPGEPYEQYF.

The rearrangement uses TRBV10-3 and TRBJ1-1; 8 nucleotides agree with TRBD1. This CDR3 contains 13 residues. CDR1 and CDR2 (germline): ENHRY, SYGVKD. Unmatched junction bases numbered 5, after V lost 10 bases and J lost 1 base. CDR3 coding DNA: TGTGCCACAGGACAGGGAACGAACACTGAAGCTTTCTTT. Translation gives CATGQGTNTEAFF.